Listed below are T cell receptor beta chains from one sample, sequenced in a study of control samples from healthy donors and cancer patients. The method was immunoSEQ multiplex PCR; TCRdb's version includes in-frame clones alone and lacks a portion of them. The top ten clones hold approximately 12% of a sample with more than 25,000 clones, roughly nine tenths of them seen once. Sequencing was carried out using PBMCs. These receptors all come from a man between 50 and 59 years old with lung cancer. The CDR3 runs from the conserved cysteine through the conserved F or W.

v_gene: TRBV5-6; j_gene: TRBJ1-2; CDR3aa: CASSLEGGRDYGYTF
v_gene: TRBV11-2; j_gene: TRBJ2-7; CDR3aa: CASSYLPYEQYF
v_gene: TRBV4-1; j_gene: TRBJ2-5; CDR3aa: CASSHNRAGFDETQYF
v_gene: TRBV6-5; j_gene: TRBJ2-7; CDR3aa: CASSYSGTVSSYEQYF
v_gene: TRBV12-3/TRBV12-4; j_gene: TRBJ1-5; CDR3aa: CASSSTGPPQHF
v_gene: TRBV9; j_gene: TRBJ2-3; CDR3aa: CASSVAPGDTQYF
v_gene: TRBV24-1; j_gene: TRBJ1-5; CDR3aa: CATQGANQPQHF
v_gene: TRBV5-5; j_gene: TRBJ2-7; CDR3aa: CASSLVSGASYEQYF
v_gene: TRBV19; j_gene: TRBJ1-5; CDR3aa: CASRVPGSAQHF
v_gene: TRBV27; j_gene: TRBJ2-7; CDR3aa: CASSSTGYEQYF
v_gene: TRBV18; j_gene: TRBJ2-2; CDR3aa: CASSPAGTGNTGELFF